This T cell receptor beta chain appears in the sequencing data of a study of blood T cells in healthy people across ages. Germline V CDR1 and CDR2: SGHTA, FQGNSA. V lost 2 bases to trimming and J lost 14 bases, with 16 bases between them. This CDR3 spans 13 amino acids. A J-beta primer mix and a sample-barcoded 5' primer were used in a second PCR of roughly 6 to 11 cycles. One entry per CDR3 protein results from TCRdb running MiXCR on the 5' RACE reads. The table lists fewer than 2,000,000 distinct CDR3 sequences, about two fifths of them singletons, with about 21% in the top ten. The source of this sequence is a human donor in good health. The chain employs TRBV7-2 and TRBJ2-4, with D possibly called TRBD1 or TRBD2 (5 bases each). The source material was blood. The CDR3: CASSLFGGEYKYF. CDR3 nucleotides: TGTGCCAGCAGCTTATTTGGGGGAGAGTACAAGTACTTC.